This T cell receptor beta chain is from a study of glioma-infiltrating T cells after dendritic cell vaccination. Looking at the study overall: Three intradermal dendritic cell vaccine injections were given every two weeks. Study conclusions and caveats: Survival was not directly related to TCR clonality in these patients.

This clone occurred a few times. Its antigen remains unknown. Within the sample, other DNA sequences also encode this same CDR3. V gave up 4 bases and J gave up 13 bases; unmatched junction bases: 12. The CDR3 extends over 15 amino acids. CDR1 and CDR2 (germline): SGHDN, FVKESK. Measured with immunoSEQ multiplex PCR; TCRdb has only the in-frame clones, and not every one. The sample records about 3,100 clones, over 60% being singletons. This receptor was taken from a human donor with glioblastoma. V and J are TRBV14 and TRBJ2-1, with TRBD1 matching 11 bases. The source material was tumor tissue, sampled before dendritic cell vaccination. CDR3 protein: CASSLIGQGAILQFF. As DNA, the CDR3 is TGTGCCAGCAGCCTGATCGGACAGGGGGCGATCCTTCAGTTCTTC.